The subject of this entry is one T cell receptor (beta chain). Treatment denoted: some 19 received Ad26.COV2.S at low or high dose, single or two shots; roughly 5 received placebo; per-sample allocation not given. Each sample was drawn 63 days after the first injection (of vaccine or placebo). At a Boston site, the person donating was an adult of 18-55 years. Trimming took 4 bases from V and 0 from J, leaving 5 bases between them. Germline lookup yields CDR1 LNHDA and CDR2 SQIVND (reference sequence). CDR3 length: 13 residues. The sample comes from a study of Ad26.COV2.S vaccination and SARS-CoV-2 variants. The table came from immunoSEQ multiplex PCR; TCRdb's copy has only in-frame clones and leaves some out. The repertoire holds roughly 410,000 clones, with under 90% as singletons.

Material: peripheral blood, obtained in a trial of Ad26.COV2.S vaccine versus placebo. The gene calls are TRBV19 and TRBJ2-3; D unclear. The sequence came from a person aged 18-65 years who received the Ad26.COV2.S COVID-19 vaccine or a placebo. CDR3 sequence: CASSTTSTDTQYF. The CDR3 DNA reads as TGTGCCAGTAGTACCACTAGCACAGATACGCAGTATTTT.